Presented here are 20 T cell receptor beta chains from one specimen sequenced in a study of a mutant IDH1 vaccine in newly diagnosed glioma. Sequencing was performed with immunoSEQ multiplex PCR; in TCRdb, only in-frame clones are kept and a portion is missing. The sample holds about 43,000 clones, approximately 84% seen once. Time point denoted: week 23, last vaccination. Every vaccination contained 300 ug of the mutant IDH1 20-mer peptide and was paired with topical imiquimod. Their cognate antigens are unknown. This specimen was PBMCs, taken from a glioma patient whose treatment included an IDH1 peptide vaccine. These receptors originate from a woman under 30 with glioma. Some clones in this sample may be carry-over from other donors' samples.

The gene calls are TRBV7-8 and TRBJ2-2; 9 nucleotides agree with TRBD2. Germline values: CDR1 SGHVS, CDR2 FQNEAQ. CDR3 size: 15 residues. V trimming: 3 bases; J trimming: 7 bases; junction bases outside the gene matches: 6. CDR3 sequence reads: CASSFASGVSGELFF. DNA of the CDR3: TGTGCCAGCAGCTTCGCTAGCGGGGTTAGCGGGGAGCTGTTTTTT.

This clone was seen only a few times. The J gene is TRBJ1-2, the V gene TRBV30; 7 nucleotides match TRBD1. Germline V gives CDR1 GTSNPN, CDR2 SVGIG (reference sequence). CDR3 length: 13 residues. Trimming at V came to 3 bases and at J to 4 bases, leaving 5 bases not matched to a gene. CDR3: CAWSRQGVYGYTF. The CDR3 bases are TGTGCCTGGAGCCGACAGGGTGTCTATGGCTACACCTTC.

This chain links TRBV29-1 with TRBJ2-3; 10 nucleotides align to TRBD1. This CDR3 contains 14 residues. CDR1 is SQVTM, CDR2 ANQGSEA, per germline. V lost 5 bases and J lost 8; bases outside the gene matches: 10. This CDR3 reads CSVTGDRGLGTQYF. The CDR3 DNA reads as TGCAGCGTTACAGGGGACAGGGGTTTAGGTACGCAGTATTTT.

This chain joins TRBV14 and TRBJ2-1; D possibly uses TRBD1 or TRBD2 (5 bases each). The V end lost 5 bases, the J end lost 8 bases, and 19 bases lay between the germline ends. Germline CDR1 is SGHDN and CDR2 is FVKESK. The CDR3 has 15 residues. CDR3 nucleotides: TGTGCCAGCAGCTCCCGGGACCCGGGACGGTATGAGCAGTTCTTC. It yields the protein CASSSRDPGRYEQFF.

The CDR3 coding sequence is TGTGCCAGCAGCTCCCCGGGACTAGCGGGGGGCCACTACGAGCAGTACTTC. Translation: CASSSPGLAGGHYEQYF. This chain connects TRBV5-4 to TRBJ2-5; 15 nucleotides agree with TRBD2. With the DNA end fitting TRBJ2-7 better, the J assignment may be wrong. Germline CDR1 SGHNT, CDR2 YYREEE (reference sequence). The CDR3 length is 17 residues.

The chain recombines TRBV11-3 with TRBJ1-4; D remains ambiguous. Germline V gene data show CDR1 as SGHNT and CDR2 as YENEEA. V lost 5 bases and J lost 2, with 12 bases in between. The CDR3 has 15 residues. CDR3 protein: CASSPRSNTNEKLFF. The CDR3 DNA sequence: TGTGCCAGCAGCCCCCGCTCGAATACTAATGAAAAACTGTTTTTT.

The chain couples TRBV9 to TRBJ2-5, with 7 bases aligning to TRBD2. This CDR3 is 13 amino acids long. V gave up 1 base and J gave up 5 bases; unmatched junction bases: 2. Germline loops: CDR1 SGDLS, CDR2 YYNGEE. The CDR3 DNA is TGTGCCAGCAGCGTACGCGGGAGTGAGACCCAGTACTTC. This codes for CASSVRGSETQYF.

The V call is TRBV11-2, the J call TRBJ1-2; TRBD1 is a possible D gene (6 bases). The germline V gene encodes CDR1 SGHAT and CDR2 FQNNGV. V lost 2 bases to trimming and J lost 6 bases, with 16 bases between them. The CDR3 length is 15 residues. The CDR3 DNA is TGTGCCAGCAGCTTACCCGGACAGAGCTCGAATGGCTACACCTTC. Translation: CASSLPGQSSNGYTF.

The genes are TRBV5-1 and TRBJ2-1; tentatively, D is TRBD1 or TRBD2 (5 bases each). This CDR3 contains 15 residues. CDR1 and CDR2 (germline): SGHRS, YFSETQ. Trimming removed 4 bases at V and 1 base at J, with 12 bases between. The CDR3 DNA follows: TGCGCCAGCAGCGGGGGTGACAGTTCCTACAATGAGCAGTTCTTC. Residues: CASSGGDSSYNEQFF.

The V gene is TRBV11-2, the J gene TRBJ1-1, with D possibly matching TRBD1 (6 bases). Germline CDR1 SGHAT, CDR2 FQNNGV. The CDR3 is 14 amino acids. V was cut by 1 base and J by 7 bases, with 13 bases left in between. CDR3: CASSLVGGMSEAFF. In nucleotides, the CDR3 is TGTGCCAGCAGCTTAGTCGGGGGCATGAGTGAAGCTTTCTTT. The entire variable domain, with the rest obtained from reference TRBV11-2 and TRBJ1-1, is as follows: EAGVAQSPRYKIIEKRQSVAFWCNPISGHATLYWYQQILGQGPKLLIQFQNNGVVDDSQLPKDRFSAERLKGVDSTLKIQPAKLEDSAVYLCASSLVGGMSEAFFGQGTRLTVV.

The DNA of the CDR3 is TGTGCCAGCCGCATTGGACAGGGTATCAACGAGCAGTACTTC. Its translation: CASRIGQGINEQYF. J is TRBJ2-7 and V is TRBV19, with 8 bases lining up with TRBD1. The V gene's germline CDR1 is LNHDA and CDR2 SQIVND (reference sequence). V gave up 9 bases and J gave up 5 bases; unmatched junction bases: 12. The CDR3 spans 14 residues.

The CDR3 region has the DNA TGTGCCAGCAGTTTGTCGGGACTAACAAACATTCAGTACTTC. The encoded protein is CASSLSGLTNIQYF. The gene calls are TRBV27 and TRBJ2-4, with 7 nucleotides matching TRBD2. V was pared by 3 bases and J by 6 bases, with 5 bases of the junction left unmatched. The CDR3 sequence is 14 residues long. Germline-derived CDR1 and CDR2 are MNHEY and SMNVEV (reference sequence).

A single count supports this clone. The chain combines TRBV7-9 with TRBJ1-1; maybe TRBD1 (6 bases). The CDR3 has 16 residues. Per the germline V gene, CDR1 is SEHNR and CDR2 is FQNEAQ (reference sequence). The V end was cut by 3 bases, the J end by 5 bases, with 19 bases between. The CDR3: CASSLSRGPRGTEAFF. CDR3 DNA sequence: TGTGCCAGCAGCTTGAGCCGGGGGCCGAGAGGGACTGAAGCTTTCTTT.

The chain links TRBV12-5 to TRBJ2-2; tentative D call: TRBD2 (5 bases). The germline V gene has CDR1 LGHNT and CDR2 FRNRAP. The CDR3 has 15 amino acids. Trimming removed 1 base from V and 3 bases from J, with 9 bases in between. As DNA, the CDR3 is TGTGCTAGTGGTTTGGGCCAGAGGGACACCGGGGAGCTGTTTTTT. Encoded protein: CASGLGQRDTGELFF.

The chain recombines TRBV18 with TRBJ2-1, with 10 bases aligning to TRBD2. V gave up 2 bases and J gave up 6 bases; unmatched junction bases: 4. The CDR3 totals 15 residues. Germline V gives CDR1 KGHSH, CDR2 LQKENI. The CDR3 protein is CASSPTASGGNEQFF. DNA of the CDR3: TGTGCCAGCTCACCAACGGCTAGCGGGGGCAATGAGCAGTTCTTC. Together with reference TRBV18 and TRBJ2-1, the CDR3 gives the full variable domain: NAGVMQNPRHLVRRRGQEARLRCSPMKGHSHVYWYRQLPEEGLKFMVYLQKENIIDESGMPKERFSAEFPKEGPSILRIQQVVRGDSAAYFCASSPTASGGNEQFFGPGTRLTVL.

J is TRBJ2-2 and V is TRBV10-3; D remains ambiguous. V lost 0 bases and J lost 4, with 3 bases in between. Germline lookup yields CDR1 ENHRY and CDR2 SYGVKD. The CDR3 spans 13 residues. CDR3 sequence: CAISESSTGELFF. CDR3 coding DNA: TGTGCCATCAGTGAGTCTAGCACCGGGGAGCTGTTTTTT.

The CDR3 protein is CASSSGQGKTEAFF. The CDR3, as DNA: TGCGCCAGCAGCTCAGGACAGGGAAAAACTGAAGCTTTCTTT. The J gene is TRBJ1-1, the V gene TRBV5-1; 8 bases are shared with TRBD1. This CDR3 comprises 14 residues. V was clipped by 3 bases and J by 5 bases; unmatched bases: 6. Germline V gene lookup returns CDR1 SGHRS and CDR2 YFSETQ.

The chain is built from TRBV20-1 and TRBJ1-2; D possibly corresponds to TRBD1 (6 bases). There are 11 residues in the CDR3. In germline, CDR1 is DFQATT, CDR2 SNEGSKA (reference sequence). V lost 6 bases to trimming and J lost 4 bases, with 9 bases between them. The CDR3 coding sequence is TGCAGTGCCCAGGGGCCCTATGGCTACACCTTC. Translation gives CSAQGPYGYTF.

The CDR3 DNA follows: TGTGCCAGCAGCGTATATAATTCACCCCTCCACTTT. Translation gives CASSVYNSPLHF. The chain couples TRBV7-8 to TRBJ1-6; the D is unclear. This CDR3 has 12 residues. Germline V gene lookup returns CDR1 SGHVS and CDR2 FQNEAQ. With 5 bases removed from V and 4 bases from J, the gap between germline ends came to 3 bases. Combining the CDR3 with reference TRBV7-8 and TRBJ1-6 gives the whole variable domain GAGVSQSPRYKVAKRGQDVALRCDPISGHVSLFWYQQALGQGPEFLTYFQNEAQLDKSGLPSDRFFAERPEGSVSTLKIQRTQQEDSAVYLCASSVYNSPLHFGNGTRLTVT.

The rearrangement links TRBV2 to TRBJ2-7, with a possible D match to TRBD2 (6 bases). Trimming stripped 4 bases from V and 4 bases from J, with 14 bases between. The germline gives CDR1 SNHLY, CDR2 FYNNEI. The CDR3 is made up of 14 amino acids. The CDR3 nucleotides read TGTGCCAGCAGTGGGCGGACTACACGGTACGAGCAGTACTTC. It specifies CASSGRTTRYEQYF.